The T cell receptor beta chain described here comes from a study of blood T cell repertoires in COVID-19. Study at large: The United States, Italy and Spain provided the acute and convalescent COVID-19 samples. T cells, B-cell-depleted T cells, or PBMCs supplied cDNA or gDNA.

Trimming removed 1 base from V and 4 bases from J, with 13 bases in between. The germline V gene has CDR1 MNHNS and CDR2 SASEGT. The CDR3 extends over 15 amino acids. Sequencing used immunoSEQ multiplex PCR; TCRdb keeps in-frame clones, though not all of them. Among roughly 150,000 clones listed, around 90% were seen once. V is TRBV6-1 and J is TRBJ1-2; D gene unclear. This receptor was taken from a woman over 75 with COVID-19, enrolled during active disease. Sequenced: peripheral blood. In DNA, the CDR3 is TGTGCCAGCAGTGAAGGATTTGGGAGCCCCTATGGCTACACCTTC. This encodes CASSEGFGSPYGYTF.